The sequence of this T cell receptor (beta chain) was determined in a study of blood T cell dynamics during melanoma immunotherapy (dated by TCRdb to between 2020 and 2021). The study in broad terms: All patients had metastatic melanoma and were given first-line pembrolizumab or nivolumab plus ipilimumab as standard of care in the United Kingdom. To find early correlates of response, the study profiled the peripheral T cell receptor repertoires of patients with metastatic melanoma both before and after one cycle of checkpoint inhibitor therapy. The training cohort was made up of consecutive patients, while a further independent group of patients from the same centre was pooled to form an external validation set.

Concerning this clone: The antigen it binds to is not known. No base quality information exists; no much larger clone differs at one position.

According to the germline V gene (reference sequence), CDR1 reads SGHAT and CDR2 reads FQDESV. The CDR3 runs 16 residues from the cysteine to the phenylalanine. Of the read, only the CDR3 DNA is kept; its 48 bases are in frame from base 1. V is cut back by 5 bases and J by 6 bases, with 12 bases in the junction unmatched. Reading the label with the study, this specimen's time point is: pre-treatment baseline. Blood samples were collected before treatment (T0) and at week 3 (W3), after the first cycle of checkpoint blockade. Except for a couple of patients with rapid clinical progression, response was assessed 12 weeks after the first infusion by RECIST 1.1; disease control meant complete response, partial response or stable disease. Patients with prior systemic cancer treatment, concomitant immunosuppressant therapy or synchronous other active malignancies were excluded. To track both circulating cells and T cell turnover, TCR beta was sequenced from bulk PBMC as well as from plasma cell-free DNA. Lymphoprep and SepMate tubes were used to isolate PBMC from blood, and red cell lysis was then performed. QIAamp DNA Blood Mini kits were used to extract DNA from both PBMC and sorted T cell subsets.

For every bulk PBMC sample, a fixed 350 ng of DNA was loaded. TCR beta CDR3 sequences were amplified from genomic DNA with the immunoSEQ TCRb Assay kit following manufacturer instructions. The KAPA Library Quantification Kit for Illumina platforms was used to quantify pooled libraries by qPCR. Sequencing of the pooled libraries was done on an Illumina NextSeq 500, with clustering at roughly 0.55-1.2 pM. From the authors' description of their analysis: Analysis of the TCR data relied on immunoSEQ ANALYZER and the R LymphoSeq package. A rearrangement efficiency score was calculated as productive divided by the sum of productive and non-productive CDR3 sequences. Clonality was measured with the Gini coefficient and diversity with the Renyi index at alpha=1, compared pairwise between timepoints within each patient. Clonal relatedness used an edit distance of 3, and repertoire similarity used the Bhattacharyya coefficient, both computed in LymphoSeq. To classify response, a linear discriminant analysis based on week-3 changes in clonality and diversity was built with the R MASS and caret packages. This is the immuneACCESS table as TCRdb keeps it, with only in-frame sequences that have V and J called. A part of the clones is gone; compared with another copy, unresolved V genes explain less than half, and the rest is unexplained. The V and J calls and the clone size are those of that table, but D and trimming were determined from the DNA. Recorded for this sample are about 24,000 clones; 87% of them occurred a single time. 4% to 6% of the sample is in the top ten clones.

Here is what the overall study found, with its caveats: The relatively small sample size was acknowledged as a potential limitation on generalization of the results. Patients who later achieved disease control showed a bifurcated PBMC repertoire reorganization at W3, with increased clonality or increased diversity, unlike progressors. Whether the T cell clones driving repertoire changes were melanoma-specific or reflected general immune activation could not be determined in the study.

The V and J genes are TRBV11-1 and TRBJ2-3; TRBD1 fits 9 bases in the junction. This sequence was found in a human donor with melanoma. This specimen was blood, taken from a patient treated with checkpoint blockade. The DNA sequence is TGTGCCAGCAGCCCTACGGTACAGGGGGCGTATGATACGCAGTATTTT. This is translated as CASSPTVQGAYDTQYF.